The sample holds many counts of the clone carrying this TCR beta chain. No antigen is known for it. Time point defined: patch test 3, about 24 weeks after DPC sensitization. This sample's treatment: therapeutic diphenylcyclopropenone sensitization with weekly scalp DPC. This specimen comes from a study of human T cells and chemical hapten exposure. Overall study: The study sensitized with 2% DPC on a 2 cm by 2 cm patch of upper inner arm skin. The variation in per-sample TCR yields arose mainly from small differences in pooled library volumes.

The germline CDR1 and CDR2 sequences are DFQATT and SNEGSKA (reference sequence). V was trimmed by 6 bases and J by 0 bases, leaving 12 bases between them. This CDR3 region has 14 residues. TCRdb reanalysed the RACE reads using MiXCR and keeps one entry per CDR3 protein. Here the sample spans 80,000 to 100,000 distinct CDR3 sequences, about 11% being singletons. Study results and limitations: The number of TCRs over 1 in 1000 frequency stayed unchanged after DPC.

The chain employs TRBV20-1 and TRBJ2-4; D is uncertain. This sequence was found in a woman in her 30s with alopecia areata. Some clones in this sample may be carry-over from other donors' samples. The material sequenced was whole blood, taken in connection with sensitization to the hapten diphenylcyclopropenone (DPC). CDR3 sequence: CSAPEGVAKNIQYF. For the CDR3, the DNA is TGCAGTGCACCGGAAGGCGTAGCCAAAAACATTCAGTACTTC.